The entry that follows covers one T cell receptor beta chain sequence. This record comes from a study of control samples from healthy donors and cancer patients. Produced via immunoSEQ multiplex PCR; TCRdb's table is partial and in-frame only. The sample consists of 130,000 to 150,000 clones, 92% of them appearing once. The germline CDR1 and CDR2 sequences are LGHDT and YNNKEL (reference sequence). This CDR3 has 14 amino acids. V lost 4 bases, J lost 4 bases, and 13 bases lay in between. The TCR originated in a man aged 25 to 40 in good health. The chain links TRBV3-1 (or the pseudogene TRBV3-2) to TRBJ1-2; TRBD1 might be the D (5 bases). The sample was blood. CDR3 protein: CASSRDGSFYGYTF. In nucleotides, the CDR3 is TGTGCCAGCAGCCGGGACGGAAGTTTCTATGGCTACACCTTC.